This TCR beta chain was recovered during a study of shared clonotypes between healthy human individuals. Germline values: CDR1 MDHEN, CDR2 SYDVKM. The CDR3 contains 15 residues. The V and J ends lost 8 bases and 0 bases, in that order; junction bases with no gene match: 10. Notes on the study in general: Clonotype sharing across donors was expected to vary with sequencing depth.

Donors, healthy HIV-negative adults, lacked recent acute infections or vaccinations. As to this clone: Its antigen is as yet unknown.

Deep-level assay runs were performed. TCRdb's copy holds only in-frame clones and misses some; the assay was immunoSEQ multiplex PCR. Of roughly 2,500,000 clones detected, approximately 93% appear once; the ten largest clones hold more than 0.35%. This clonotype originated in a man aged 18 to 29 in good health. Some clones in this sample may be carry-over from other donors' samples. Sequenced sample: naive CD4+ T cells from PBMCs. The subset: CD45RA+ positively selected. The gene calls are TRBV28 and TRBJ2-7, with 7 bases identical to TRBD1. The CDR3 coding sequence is TGTGCCAGCCGTCCATCCGGGACAGTCTCCTACGAGCAGTACTTC. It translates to CASRPSGTVSYEQYF. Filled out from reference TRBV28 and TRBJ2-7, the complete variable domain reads DVKVTQSSRYLVKRTGEKVFLECVQDMDHENMFWYRQDPGLGLRLIYFSYDVKMKEKGDIPEGYSVSREKKERFSLILESASTNQTSMYLCASRPSGTVSYEQYFGPGTRLTVT.